This TCR beta chain was obtained from a study of OX40 agonist ivuxolimab in advanced cancers. Overall study results and limits: In the 0.1 to 3.0 mg/kg range, CD4+ and CD8+ blood T cells had expanded clonally by week 6.

This CDR3 has 16 amino acids. V trimming: 4 bases; J trimming: 4 bases; junction bases outside the gene matches: 9. Germline values: CDR1 SGDLS, CDR2 YYNGEE. Assay: immunoSEQ multiplex PCR; the TCRdb copy retains only in-frame clones and omits some. The table records more than 70,000 clones, almost 85% of them present only once. In regard to this clone: The antigen is undetermined.

This sequence joins TRBV9 and TRBJ1-2, with TRBD1 matching 11 bases. The receptor was isolated from an adult with an advanced solid tumor such as melanoma, head and neck, liver or kidney cancer. The material was CD4+ or CD8+ T cells sorted from blood, obtained in a trial of the OX40 agonist ivuxolimab. CDR3 in DNA: TGTGCCAGCAGCCCCTCCGGGACAGGGGGTCCCTATGGCTACACCTTC. This gives the protein CASSPSGTGGPYGYTF.